Listed here are 20 T cell receptor beta chains from one sample, sequenced in a study of monozygotic twins with inflammatory bowel disease. TCRdb re-called the 5' RACE reads and gives one entry per CDR3 protein, without DNA. This sample's table reports more than 350,000 distinct CDR3 sequences. The sample consisted of blood. These receptor sequences come from a human donor with ulcerative colitis or Crohn's disease, or a healthy co-twin of an affected twin (not recorded which).

This chain connects TRBV5-6 to TRBJ2-2; the TCRdb call, TRBD1, lacks DNA for checking. Germline assignment: CDR1 SGHDT and CDR2 YYEEEE. The CDR3 runs 15 residues. The chain's CDR3 is CASRLWTGYLGELFF. Complete variable domain (other parts from reference TRBV5-6 and TRBJ2-2): DAGVTQSPTHLIKTRGQQVTLRCSPKSGHDTVSWYQQALGQGPQFIFQYYEEEERQRGNFPDRFSGHQFPNYSSELNVNALLLGDSALYLCASRLWTGYLGELFFGEGSRLTVL.

The genes are TRBV29-1 and TRBJ2-5; TCRdb outputs TRBD1, but without DNA this stays unchecked. In germline, CDR1 is SQVTM, CDR2 ANQGSEA. CDR3 length equals 12 residues. CDR3 residues: CSVSGVAETQYF.

The chain combines TRBV12-3 or TRBV12-4 with TRBJ2-2. This CDR3 is built from 14 residues. CDR3 sequence reads: CASIKTANTGELFF.

V gene TRBV15 combines with J gene TRBJ2-7; the TRBD2 assignment by TCRdb is unverifiable without DNA. This CDR3 has 15 residues. Germline V gene lookup returns CDR1 LNHNV and CDR2 YYDKDF (reference sequence). The CDR3 region is CATSGGGLGDYEQYF.

V and J are TRBV28 and TRBJ1-4; TCRdb calls TRBD1, which cannot be checked without DNA. Germline assignment: CDR1 MDHEN and CDR2 SYDVKM. The CDR3 loop spans 15 amino acids. The CDR3 loop reads CASSTGASTNEKLFF.

The CDR3: CASSDPGRINTEAFF. The chain is built from TRBV12-3 or TRBV12-4 and TRBJ1-1; with no DNA, the TCRdb D assignment of TRBD1 cannot be verified. The CDR3 loop spans 15 amino acids.

The V call is TRBV7-2, the J call TRBJ1-2. The CDR3 contains 12 residues. Germline CDR1 and CDR2: SGHTA and FQGNSA. The CDR3 sequence is CASSLGPYRGTF. The variable domain in full, with the rest retrieved from reference TRBV7-2 and TRBJ1-2, is GAGVSQSPSNKVTEKGKDVELRCDPISGHTALYWYRQSLGQGLEFLIYFQGNSAPDKSGLPSDRFSAERTGGSVSTLTIQRTQQEDSAVYLCASSLGPYRGTFGSGTRLTVV.

V and J are TRBV5-1 and TRBJ1-2. The CDR3 consists of 14 residues. The germline V gene has CDR1 SGHRS and CDR2 YFSETQ. CDR3 residues: CASSLRQSSSGYTF.

The chain uses TRBV7-9 and TRBJ2-3. Germline lookup yields CDR1 SEHNR and CDR2 FQNEAQ (reference sequence). This CDR3 region has 12 residues. This chain's CDR3 is CASSFWGDTQYF.

The V call is TRBV5-1, the J call TRBJ2-3. Germline V gene data show CDR1 as SGHRS and CDR2 as YFSETQ. This CDR3 is 15 amino acids long. CDR3 sequence reads: CASSLAQSGSDTQYF. Supplemented by reference TRBV5-1 and TRBJ2-3, the full variable domain reads KAGVTQTPRYLIKTRGQQVTLSCSPISGHRSVSWYQQTPGQGLQFLFEYFSETQRNKGNFPGRFSGRQFSNSRSEMNVSTLELGDSALYLCASSLAQSGSDTQYFGPGTRLTVL.

CDR3 protein: CASSPLGAVSSTDTQYF. V usage is TRBV3-1 and J usage is TRBJ2-3; the TCRdb D gene call, TRBD1, has no DNA to confirm it. The V gene's germline CDR1 is LGHDT and CDR2 YNNKEL (reference sequence). The CDR3 contains 17 residues.

J is TRBJ1-6 and V is TRBV5-5. The germline V gene has CDR1 SGHKS and CDR2 YYEKEE (reference sequence). The CDR3 sequence is 15 residues long. The chain's CDR3 is CASSLDRGYNSPLHF. The whole variable domain, remainder taken from reference TRBV5-5 and TRBJ1-6, is DAGVTQSPTHLIKTRGQQVTLRCSPISGHKSVSWYQQVLGQGPQFIFQYYEKEERGRGNFPDRFSARQFPNYSSELNVNALLLGDSALYLCASSLDRGYNSPLHFGNGTRLTVT.

The rearrangement joins TRBV5-1 to TRBJ2-1; as DNA is missing, the TRBD2 call by TCRdb cannot be tested. This CDR3 comprises 14 residues. Germline CDR1 and CDR2: SGHRS and YFSETQ. The CDR3 region is CASSLGTTSNEQFF.

V usage is TRBV20-1 and J usage is TRBJ1-3; TCRdb indicates TRBD1, and absent DNA this call remains unverified. This CDR3 is built from 11 residues. The V gene's germline CDR1 is DFQATT and CDR2 SNEGSKA (reference sequence). The CDR3 reads CSSGPGGTIYF.

This chain joins TRBV27 and TRBJ1-5. The CDR3 runs to 15 residues. The germline V gene encodes CDR1 MNHEY and CDR2 SMNVEV (reference sequence). CDR3 region: CASSFQSNSNQPQHF.

V and J are TRBV19 and TRBJ1-5; TCRdb picks TRBD1, but there is no DNA to check that call. From germline, CDR1 is LNHDA and CDR2 SQIVND (reference sequence). This CDR3 region has 15 residues. The CDR3: CASTRRGDSNQPQHF.

The J gene is TRBJ2-3, the V gene TRBV5-1; TCRdb proposes TRBD2, but this gene call is untestable without DNA. CDR3 size: 17 residues. Germline assignment: CDR1 SGHRS and CDR2 YFSETQ. CDR3 loop: CASSLAGTSGGADTQYF.

The chain has TRBV20-1 and TRBJ2-1. Germline V gene sequence: CDR1 DFQATT, CDR2 SNEGSKA (reference sequence). CDR3 size: 14 residues. The CDR3 loop is CSAGRLAAYNEQFF.

The chain carries TRBV9 and TRBJ2-3; there is no DNA to check the TCRdb D call of TRBD2. Germline assignment: CDR1 SGDLS and CDR2 YYNGEE. The CDR3 has 15 amino acids. Here the CDR3 reads CASSLTGGPGDTQYF.

The chain employs TRBV29-1 and TRBJ1-1; there is no DNA to check the TCRdb D call of TRBD1. Germline V gene sequence: CDR1 SQVTM, CDR2 ANQGSEA. The CDR3 runs 14 residues. The CDR3 loop is CSVKLGTVNTEAFF.